This T cell receptor beta chain was recorded in a study of naive and memory T cell subsets. The study's findings and limits: Possibly reflecting memory cells re-expressing CD45RA, a few larger clonotypes occurred in naive repertoires, especially CD8.

An equimolar mix of two oligonucleotides served as the beta constant-region primer for TRBC1 and TRBC2. Nested alpha and beta constant-region primers with the SP2 primer drove four PCR rounds on ligated cDNA. Each CDR3 protein is one row after TCRdb ran MiXCR on the UMI-ligation and nested PCR reads. This sample has some 83,000 distinct CDR3 sequences, with about 8.2% found just once. CDR1 and CDR2 from the germline V gene are DFQATT and SNEGSKA (reference sequence). Trimming removed 3 bases from V and 1 base from J; junction bases left unmatched: 11. There are 17 residues in the CDR3. This clonotype was detected ten times or more. Its antigen is as yet unknown.

Sample: naive CD8+ T cells from blood. The receptor's source is a human donor in good health. The chain carries TRBV20-1 and TRBJ1-5; 8 bases fit TRBD1. CDR3 loop: CSASQVPGGMSNQPQHF. The CDR3, as DNA: TGCAGTGCTAGTCAGGTCCCAGGGGGCATGAGCAATCAGCCCCAGCATTTT.